These 32 T cell receptor beta chains share one sample of origin, sequenced in a study of T cells in Graves' hyperthyroidism and ophthalmopathy. TCR beta CDR3 regions were amplified from RNA. Carried out on the TCR CDR3, a first-round RT-PCR used the HTBI primer set. TCRdb itself ran the multiplex PCR reads through MiXCR, one entry per CDR3 protein. The sample includes about 640,000 distinct CDR3 sequences, less than 25% of them seen just once. The specimen sequenced was blood. Receptors originate from a man aged 25-40 years with Graves' ophthalmopathy.

The gene calls are TRBV7-8 and TRBJ1-6; no clear D. Germline values: CDR1 SGHVS, CDR2 FQNEAQ. The V and J ends lost 0 bases and 7 bases respectively, with 7 bases between them. The CDR3 has 14 amino acids. CDR3 amino acids: CASSLAGVNSPLHF. The CDR3 DNA sequence: TGTGCCAGCAGCTTAGCGGGAGTGAATTCACCCCTCCACTTT.

This clonotype was recorded only once. The V call is TRBV4-1, the J call TRBJ2-1; weak D call: TRBD2 (6 bases). Germline V lookup: CDR1 MGHRA, CDR2 YSYEKL. Trimming took 3 bases from V and 3 from J, leaving 15 bases between them. There are 16 residues in the CDR3. For the CDR3, the DNA is TGCGCCAGCAGCCAGTCAGAGGACTACTACTACAATGAGCAGTTCTTC. This encodes CASSQSEDYYYNEQFF.

In this sample, this clonotype turned up many times. The chain links TRBV28 to TRBJ2-7; TRBD1 matches at 8 bases. The junction had 16 bases not matched to a gene; V was cut back by 2 bases and J by 4 bases. Germline values: CDR1 MDHEN, CDR2 SYDVKM. There are 18 residues in the CDR3. The CDR3 is CASSLPSGSQGASYEQYF. The DNA for the CDR3 is TGTGCCAGCAGTTTACCGTCGGGTTCGCAGGGGGCATCTTACGAGCAGTACTTC.

In this sample, this clonotype turned up many times. The CDR3 is CASAPGGYSEQFF. As DNA, the CDR3 is TGTGCCAGCGCTCCAGGAGGATACAGCGAGCAGTTCTTC. This chain uses TRBV5-6 with TRBJ2-1; D is perhaps TRBD2 (5 bases). The ends were cut back, 7 bases at V and 10 bases at J, with 18 bases in the middle. The CDR3 contains 13 residues. The germline gives CDR1 SGHDT, CDR2 YYEEEE.

Many counts were recorded for this clonotype. J is TRBJ2-7 and V is TRBV13, with 8 bases that match TRBD1. This CDR3 is built from 16 residues. Germline CDR1 PRHDT, CDR2 FYEKMQ (reference sequence). The V segment lost 4 bases and the J segment 2 bases; nucleotides outside the gene matches: 10. The CDR3 here is CASSSAEGTGPYEQYF. The CDR3 DNA sequence: TGTGCCAGCAGCTCTGCGGAGGGGACAGGACCCTACGAGCAGTACTTC.

The chain carries TRBV27 and TRBJ1-1, with D possibly being TRBD1 (6 bases). The V end was cut by 4 bases, the J end by 1 base, with 16 bases between. This CDR3 has 16 amino acids. Per the germline V gene, CDR1 is MNHEY and CDR2 is SMNVEV (reference sequence). The DNA of the CDR3 is TGTGCCAGCAGTTCCCCCCGACAGGATAAGAACACTGAAGCTTTCTTT. It encodes CASSSPRQDKNTEAFF.

This clonotype was counted only a few times. V usage is TRBV7-8 and J usage is TRBJ1-1; no firm D call. The CDR3 has 13 amino acids. From germline, CDR1 is SGHVS and CDR2 FQNEAQ. Trimming stripped 5 bases from V and 4 bases from J, with 11 bases between. CDR3 loop: CASSHSRSTEAFF. The DNA of the CDR3 is TGTGCCAGCAGCCACTCCCGGAGCACTGAAGCTTTCTTT.

The CDR3 DNA follows: TGTGCCAGCAGCGTAGAATGGGACGCTCGGTCACCCCTCCACTTT. Protein sequence: CASSVEWDARSPLHF. The rearrangement links TRBV9 to TRBJ1-6, with a weak D call TRBD1 (5 bases). Trimming took off 0 bases at V and 10 bases at J, with 14 bases between the two ends. Looked up from germline, CDR1 is SGDLS and CDR2 is YYNGEE. CDR3 length: 15 residues.

The sample holds a few counts of this clonotype. The CDR3 region is CASSSGQVIGYTF. The CDR3 DNA reads as TGTGCCAGCAGCTCGGGACAGGTAATCGGCTACACCTTC. The chain carries TRBV7-9 and TRBJ1-2; 8 bases fit TRBD1. Trimming took 4 bases from V and 8 from J; bases not matched to a gene: 6. Germline V gives CDR1 SEHNR, CDR2 FQNEAQ (reference sequence). The CDR3 has 13 residues.

This chain joins TRBV4-1 and TRBJ1-1, with TRBD1 as a possible D gene (5 bases). CDR1 and CDR2 (germline): MGHRA, YSYEKL. V dropped 4 bases and J dropped 1 base, with 10 bases sitting between them. The CDR3 runs to 14 residues. CDR3 protein: CASSPIRENTEAFF. CDR3 coding DNA: TGCGCCAGCAGCCCAATCAGGGAGAACACTGAAGCTTTCTTT.

This clonotype was seen only a few times. The chain joins TRBV11-2 to TRBJ2-1; 9 bases fit TRBD2. The germline gives CDR1 SGHAT, CDR2 FQNNGV. Unmatched junction bases numbered 3, after V lost 0 bases and J lost 0 bases. The length of the CDR3 is 17 residues. CDR3 amino acids: CASSLEGLANSYNEQFF. In DNA, the CDR3 is TGTGCCAGCAGCTTAGAAGGACTAGCGAACTCCTACAATGAGCAGTTCTTC.

This rearrangement joins TRBV5-1 to TRBJ2-6; D gene ambiguous. There are 14 residues in the CDR3. The V end lost 6 bases, the J end lost 0 bases, and 7 bases lay between the germline ends. From germline, CDR1 is SGHRS and CDR2 YFSETQ. CDR3 sequence reads: CASMDTSGANVLTF. CDR3 DNA sequence: TGCGCCAGCATGGATACCTCTGGGGCCAACGTCCTGACTTTC.

This clonotype was observed many times. This chain joins TRBV28 and TRBJ2-6; 11 positions agree with TRBD2. Germline trimming cut 4 bases from V and 0 bases from J; bases unmatched to any gene: 11. CDR3 length: 20 residues. Per germline, CDR1 MDHEN and CDR2 SYDVKM. CDR3 bases: TGTGCCAGCAGTTCCCAATGGACTAGCGGGTCCTACTCTGGGGCCAACGTCCTGACTTTC. Encoded protein: CASSSQWTSGSYSGANVLTF.

This clonotype was picked up a small number of times. The chain carries TRBV15 and TRBJ1-5, with no clear D. This CDR3 comprises 16 residues. V lost 1 base to trimming and J lost 6 bases, with 16 bases between them. Per the germline V gene, CDR1 is LNHNV and CDR2 is YYDKDF (reference sequence). In nucleotides, the CDR3 is TGTGCCACCAGCAGAGGGGTTGACGCGTCGCGTCAGCCCCAGCATTTT. Translating it yields CATSRGVDASRQPQHF.

This clonotype has ten or more counts. This chain links TRBV3-1 with TRBJ1-4; 8 bases match TRBD1. V lost 3 bases and J lost 7; bases outside the gene matches: 10. Germline V gene data show CDR1 as LGHDT and CDR2 as YNNKEL (reference sequence). The length of the CDR3 is 16 residues. CDR3 residues: CASSQGTGQGFEKLFF. In DNA, the CDR3 is TGTGCCAGCAGCCAGGGAACAGGACAGGGTTTTGAAAAACTGTTTTTT.

J is TRBJ2-7 and V is TRBV11-2, with 7 nucleotides matching TRBD1. Losses at the gene ends were 5 bases for V and 2 bases for J; bases not matched to a gene: 12. The germline V gene has CDR1 SGHAT and CDR2 FQNNGV. The CDR3 consists of 16 residues. CDR3 protein: CASSQREGAIPYEQYF. CDR3 bases: TGTGCCAGCAGCCAAAGAGAGGGGGCGATACCCTACGAGCAGTACTTC.

Ten or more counts support this clonotype. This sequence joins TRBV6-1 and TRBJ2-7; 15 nucleotides line up with TRBD2. CDR3 length: 15 amino acids. The V segment lost 5 bases and the J segment 8 bases; nucleotides outside the gene matches: 7. Germline lookup yields CDR1 MNHNS and CDR2 SASEGT. The CDR3 loop is CASSQGTSGRTKQYF. The CDR3 DNA sequence: TGTGCCAGCAGTCAAGGGACTAGCGGGAGGACGAAGCAGTACTTC.

The rearrangement joins TRBV2 to TRBJ1-1, with D uncertain. There are 12 residues in the CDR3. V lost 3 bases to trimming and J lost 3 bases, with 5 bases between them. Germline lookup yields CDR1 SNHLY and CDR2 FYNNEI. Here the CDR3 DNA reads TGTGCCAGCAGTGATTTCGACACTGAAGCTTTCTTT. Protein sequence: CASSDFDTEAFF.

On this clonotype itself: A much larger clone is a single base away; this may be a read error. The chain uses TRBV27 and TRBJ1-5; a weak D match, TRBD1 (5 bases). Trimming cost V 4 bases and J 3 bases, with 13 bases left between them. CDR3 length: 15 amino acids. Germline CDR1 MNHEY, CDR2 SMNVEV (reference sequence). The CDR3: CASSSRTRTNQPQHF. The CDR3 nucleotides read TGTGCCAGCAGTTCGCGGACACGGACCAATCAGCCCCAGCATTTT.

The chain uses TRBV7-9 and TRBJ2-1; the D call may be TRBD1 or TRBD2 (5 bases each). Per germline, CDR1 SEHNR and CDR2 FQNEAQ (reference sequence). V was shortened by 3 bases and J by 12 bases, with 21 bases between the two germline ends. The CDR3 spans 15 residues. The CDR3: CASSLNSPGPLGQFF. The CDR3 DNA follows: TGTGCCAGCAGCTTGAACAGCCCGGGACCGCTGGGGCAGTTCTTC. Full variable domain (outside the CDR3, taken from reference TRBV7-9 and TRBJ2-1): DTGVSQNPRHKITKRGQNVTFRCDPISEHNRLYWYRQTLGQGPEFLTYFQNEAQLEKSRLLSDRFSAERPKGSFSTLEIQRTEQGDSAMYLCASSLNSPGPLGQFFGPGTRLTVL.

The sample holds a few counts of this clonotype. The chain combines TRBV15 with TRBJ2-4; 11 bases line up with TRBD2. CDR1 is LNHNV and CDR2 is YYDKDF in the germline V gene (reference sequence). This CDR3 comprises 23 residues. J gave up 0 bases and V 0 bases, and 19 bases lay outside the gene matches. For the CDR3, the DNA is TGTGCCACCAGCAGAGATCTAGCTTTGGTACTAGCGGGAGCCCCCGAAGCCAAAAACATTCAGTACTTC. Its translation: CATSRDLALVLAGAPEAKNIQYF. The variable domain in full, with the rest retrieved from reference TRBV15 and TRBJ2-4, is DAMVIQNPRYQVTQFGKPVTLSCSQTLNHNVMYWYQQKSSQAPKLLFHYYDKDFNNEADTPDNFQSRRPNTSFCFLDIRSPGLGDTAMYLCATSRDLALVLAGAPEAKNIQYFGAGTRLSVL.

The J gene is TRBJ2-1, the V gene TRBV19; 10 nucleotides agree with TRBD2. CDR1 is LNHDA, CDR2 SQIVND, per germline (reference sequence). The CDR3 has 15 residues. Losses at the gene ends were 7 bases for V and 4 bases for J; bases not matched to a gene: 7. The CDR3 region has the DNA TGTGCCAGTAATGATCTAGCGGGAGCGTACAATGAGCAGTTCTTC. Protein sequence: CASNDLAGAYNEQFF.

This clonotype was picked up a small number of times. V usage is TRBV11-2 and J usage is TRBJ2-2; 7 bases are shared with TRBD1. V dropped 7 bases and J dropped 4; count of bases not matched to a gene: 12. The CDR3 is made up of 16 amino acids. Per germline, CDR1 SGHAT and CDR2 FQNNGV. The DNA of the CDR3 is TGTGCCAGCACACTTCCTTTGGGACAGACCACCGGGGAGCTGTTTTTT. This codes for CASTLPLGQTTGELFF. Combining the CDR3 with reference TRBV11-2 and TRBJ2-2 gives the whole variable domain EAGVAQSPRYKIIEKRQSVAFWCNPISGHATLYWYQQILGQGPKLLIQFQNNGVVDDSQLPKDRFSAERLKGVDSTLKIQPAKLEDSAVYLCASTLPLGQTTGELFFGEGSRLTVL.

This clonotype has more than one count but fewer than ten. The chain links TRBV2 to TRBJ2-2, with 7 bases lining up with TRBD2. V was clipped by 5 bases and J by 3 bases; unmatched bases: 3. Germline values: CDR1 SNHLY, CDR2 FYNNEI. CDR3 length: 14 residues. Written as DNA, the CDR3 is TGTGCCAGCAGTTCTAGCGGCTACACCGGGGAGCTGTTTTTT. Translation: CASSSSGYTGELFF.

At least ten counts were recorded for this clonotype. This rearrangement joins TRBV11-2 to TRBJ1-1; D unresolved. CDR1 and CDR2 (germline): SGHAT, FQNNGV. Trimming removed 4 bases from V and 0 bases from J, with 15 bases in between. The CDR3 runs 16 residues. CDR3 amino acids: CASSYTTIALNTEAFF. CDR3 in DNA: TGTGCCAGCAGCTATACAACTATTGCCTTGAACACTGAAGCTTTCTTT.

V usage is TRBV11-2 and J usage is TRBJ2-7; 16 nucleotides align to TRBD2. The CDR3 length is 18 residues. Germline-derived CDR1 and CDR2 are SGHAT and FQNNGV. V gave up 6 bases and J gave up 2 bases; unmatched junction bases: 10. In DNA form, the CDR3 reads TGTGCCAGCAGTTCCCCGGGACTAGCGGGAGGGCCTACCTACGAGCAGTACTTC. It translates to CASSSPGLAGGPTYEQYF.

This clonotype was detected a few times. The rearrangement links TRBV24-1 to TRBJ1-1, with a weak D call TRBD1 (5 bases). Between the trimmed V and J ends, which lost 9 bases and 5 bases, there was a span of 9 bases. CDR1 is KGHDR and CDR2 is SFDVKD in the germline V gene. The length of the CDR3 is 11 residues. CDR3 residues: CATRAGTEAFF. DNA for the CDR3: TGTGCCACCCGGGCAGGGACTGAAGCTTTCTTT.

This rearrangement joins TRBV18 to TRBJ2-1, with D maybe TRBD1 (6 bases). Germline V gene sequence: CDR1 KGHSH, CDR2 LQKENI. Trimming took 4 bases from V and 8 from J, leaving 12 bases between them. The CDR3 has 13 residues. The CDR3: CASSLDSTDEQFF. The CDR3 nucleotides read TGTGCCAGCTCACTGGACAGCACCGATGAGCAGTTCTTC.

This clonotype was seen a handful of times. The chain joins TRBV4-1 to TRBJ1-1; tentatively, D is TRBD1 (5 bases). The ends were cut back, 3 bases at V and 0 bases at J, with 11 bases in the middle. The germline CDR1 and CDR2 sequences are MGHRA and YSYEKL. The CDR3 runs 15 residues. The CDR3, as DNA: TGCGCCAGCAGCCACGCGACGGGGCTGAACACTGAAGCTTTCTTT. As protein: CASSHATGLNTEAFF.

The sample holds a few counts of this clonotype. The chain has TRBV27 and TRBJ2-1; tentatively, D is TRBD1 or TRBD2 (6 bases each). The CDR3 has 15 amino acids. Germline V gene lookup returns CDR1 MNHEY and CDR2 SMNVEV (reference sequence). Trimming removed 1 base from V and 0 bases from J, with 7 bases in between. The CDR3 spells CASSLWGASYNEQFF. The CDR3 nucleotides read TGTGCCAGCAGTTTATGGGGGGCCTCCTACAATGAGCAGTTCTTC.

Many counts were recorded for this clonotype. The rearrangement joins TRBV20-1 to TRBJ1-2, with a weak D call TRBD1 (6 bases). The V and J ends lost 5 bases and 3 bases respectively, with 16 bases between them. CDR3 length: 14 amino acids. In germline, CDR1 is DFQATT, CDR2 SNEGSKA (reference sequence). CDR3 region: CSAGRQVSDYGYTF. CDR3 nucleotide sequence: TGCAGTGCTGGACGACAGGTCTCGGACTATGGCTACACCTTC.

The gene calls are TRBV28 and TRBJ2-7; 9 positions agree with TRBD1. With 3 bases clipped from V and 3 bases from J, the junction kept 3 bases outside the gene matches. CDR1 MDHEN and CDR2 SYDVKM come from the germline V gene. The length of the CDR3 is 14 residues. The CDR3 DNA is TGTGCCAGCAGTTTGCGGACAGGGGTCTACGAGCAGTACTTC. Translated, it gives CASSLRTGVYEQYF. Together with reference TRBV28 and TRBJ2-7, the CDR3 gives the full variable domain: DVKVTQSSRYLVKRTGEKVFLECVQDMDHENMFWYRQDPGLGLRLIYFSYDVKMKEKGDIPEGYSVSREKKERFSLILESASTNQTSMYLCASSLRTGVYEQYFGPGTRLTVT.